This TCR beta chain was captured in a study of T cell responses to AZD1222 COVID-19 vaccine. Profiling relied on immunoSEQ multiplex PCR, and the TCRdb table lists in-frame clones only, not all of them. The table records 100,000 to 150,000 clones, around 90% of them present only once. Regarding the study as a whole: The study found vaccine-associated CD4 TCRs spanning spike, dominant at 160-218 and 743-854.

On this clone itself: Its target is not known.

Sequences were derived from peripheral blood, sampled on day 0 of AZD1222 vaccination. This TCR came from an adult in good health.

The CDR3 nucleotides read TGTGCCAGCAGCTTCATACGGACAGGTTCAGGAGGGCAGTACTTC. It encodes CASSFIRTGSGGQYF. The gene calls are TRBV11-2 and TRBJ2-7; 7 bases line up with TRBD1. Germline loops: CDR1 SGHAT, CDR2 FQNNGV. This CDR3 contains 15 residues. Germline trimming cut 3 bases from V and 9 bases from J; bases unmatched to any gene: 14.